The 17 T cell receptor beta chains below come from one sample, sequenced in a study of T cells after yellow fever vaccination. TCRdb called the 5' RACE reads again in MiXCR, with one record for every CDR3 protein. The table has 180,000 or so distinct CDR3 sequences, 9.5% to 11% seen once. The material sequenced was CD8+ T cells sorted from PBMCs, taken 15 days after the yellow fever booster vaccination. All receptors derive from a man aged 18 to 35 who received the YFV17D yellow fever vaccine.

The rearrangement uses TRBV6-5 and TRBJ2-2, with D unclear. The germline V and J ends were trimmed by 11 bases and 7 bases, with 14 bases remaining between them. The length of the CDR3 is 12 residues. The germline V gene has CDR1 MNHEY and CDR2 SVGAGI. The CDR3 loop reads CACTPYNGELFF. The CDR3 DNA follows: TGTGCCTGCACTCCATATAACGGGGAGCTGTTTTTT.

In this sample, this clonotype turned up many times. The chain joins TRBV6-2 or TRBV6-3 to TRBJ2-7, with 7 nucleotides matching TRBD1. The junction had 2 bases not matched to a gene; V was cut back by 0 bases and J by 3 bases. CDR1 MNHEY and CDR2 SVGEGT come from the germline V gene. The CDR3 runs to 14 residues. The CDR3: CASSYSGGGYEQYF. DNA for the CDR3: TGTGCCAGCAGTTACTCAGGGGGCGGCTACGAGCAGTACTTC.

The chain is built from TRBV4-1 and TRBJ2-7; 7 positions match TRBD1. The CDR3 totals 14 residues. V was pared by 5 bases and J by 4 bases, with 8 bases of the junction left unmatched. Germline CDR1 and CDR2: MGHRA and YSYEKL. The CDR3 protein is CASSEGTVNYEQYV. The CDR3 DNA sequence: TGCGCCAGCAGCGAAGGGACAGTAAATTACGAGCAGTACGTC.

This clonotype was observed a few times. This rearrangement joins TRBV7-3 to TRBJ1-6, with TRBD1 as a possible D gene (5 bases). V lost 4 bases and J lost 10, with 14 bases in between. The CDR3 has 14 residues. The V gene's germline CDR1 is SGHTA and CDR2 FQGTGA. The CDR3 sequence: CASSWAGSGSPLHF. CDR3 in DNA: TGTGCCAGCAGCTGGGCAGGCTCAGGGTCACCCCTCCACTTT. Together with reference TRBV7-3 and TRBJ1-6, the CDR3 gives the full variable domain: GAGVSQTPSNKVTEKGKYVELRCDPISGHTALYWYRQSLGQGPEFLIYFQGTGAADDSGLPNDRFFAVRPEGSVSTLKIQRTERGDSAVYLCASSWAGSGSPLHFGNGTRLTVT.

V gene TRBV6-2 or TRBV6-3 combines with J gene TRBJ2-1, with 8 nucleotides matching TRBD1. The CDR3 has 13 amino acids. Germline CDR1 reads MNHEY; CDR2 reads SVGEGT. With V trimmed by 6 bases and J by 8 bases, 6 bases remained unmatched. CDR3 protein: CASSLDRAHEQFF. In nucleotides, the CDR3 is TGTGCCAGCAGCTTGGACAGGGCCCATGAGCAGTTCTTC.

This clonotype was seen repeatedly, ten times or more. The chain employs TRBV14 and TRBJ1-2; D is ambiguous. The V end lost 1 base, the J end lost 4 bases, and 13 bases lay between the germline ends. Germline V gene sequence: CDR1 SGHDN, CDR2 FVKESK. CDR3 length equals 15 residues. The CDR3 loop reads CASSQVTGSGYGYTF. In DNA form, the CDR3 reads TGTGCCAGCAGCCAAGTTACGGGGTCCGGCTATGGCTACACCTTC.

The V gene is TRBV27, the J gene TRBJ2-7; either TRBD1 or TRBD2 may supply D (6 bases each). The CDR3 runs 13 residues. V lost 3 bases, J lost 6 bases, and 12 bases lay in between. Germline V lookup: CDR1 MNHEY, CDR2 SMNVEV (reference sequence). The CDR3 DNA sequence: TGTGCCAGCAGTTTGGGGGGCTCGGGCGAGCAGTACGTC. Its protein product is CASSLGGSGEQYV.

The gene calls are TRBV7-9 and TRBJ1-1; no reliable D call. Germline assignment: CDR1 SEHNR and CDR2 FQNEAQ (reference sequence). This CDR3 is 15 amino acids long. Trimming cost V 5 bases and J 7 bases, with 20 bases left between them. The CDR3 region is CASSRGDGRGNEAFF. CDR3 sequence (DNA): TGTGCCAGCAGCCGAGGCGACGGCCGTGGGAATGAAGCTTTCTTT.

This chain uses TRBV27 with TRBJ1-5; the D gene is possibly TRBD1 (5 bases). Trimming took off 6 bases at V and 1 base at J, with 10 bases between the two ends. The CDR3 has 14 amino acids. Germline V gene lookup returns CDR1 MNHEY and CDR2 SMNVEV (reference sequence). CDR3 in DNA: TGTGCCAGCAGGGCGGGACTGAGCAATCAGCCCCAGCATTTT. Translation: CASRAGLSNQPQHF.

This clonotype has a handful of counts. The V call is TRBV5-1, the J call TRBJ1-1; D unresolved. The CDR3 is 15 residues long. The V end lost 0 bases, the J end lost 0 bases, and 9 bases lay between the germline ends. Germline lookup yields CDR1 SGHRS and CDR2 YFSETQ. This CDR3 is CASSLVGQLNTEAFF. The CDR3 region has the DNA TGCGCCAGCAGCTTGGTGGGCCAGCTGAACACTGAAGCTTTCTTT.

This clonotype was counted between two and nine times. This chain connects TRBV5-1 to TRBJ2-7; a weak D match, TRBD2 (7 bases). This CDR3 comprises 18 residues. V was trimmed by 1 base and J by 3 bases, leaving 23 bases between them. Germline V gene data show CDR1 as SGHRS and CDR2 as YFSETQ. The CDR3 DNA follows: TGCGCCAGCAGCTTGATTTGGGCTCAGGGGCGGGGGAGCTACGAGCAGTACTTC. It codes for CASSLIWAQGRGSYEQYF.

In its sample, this clonotype was seen a few times. The chain is built from TRBV12-3 or TRBV12-4 and TRBJ2-3; D is possibly TRBD1 (6 bases). V was trimmed by 5 bases and J by 2 bases, leaving 11 bases between them. The CDR3 extends over 14 amino acids. In DNA form, the CDR3 reads TGTGCCAGCAGTCCTACAGGGACCACAGATACGCAGTATTTT. Protein product: CASSPTGTTDTQYF.

The chain combines TRBV29-1 with TRBJ2-1; TRBD2 might be the D (5 bases). Per the germline V gene, CDR1 is SQVTM and CDR2 is ANQGSEA. Trimming removed 6 bases at V and 9 bases at J, with 21 bases between. This CDR3 is built from 14 residues. CDR3 sequence: CSVRGLRGTVEQFF. As DNA, the CDR3 is TGCAGCGTCCGTGGGCTACGGGGAACGGTTGAGCAGTTCTTC.

A few counts support this clonotype. This chain connects TRBV7-9 to TRBJ2-2, with 9 bases lining up with TRBD1. The CDR3 covers 16 residues. Germline trimming cut 5 bases from V and 4 bases from J; bases unmatched to any gene: 8. Germline V CDR1 and CDR2: SEHNR, FQNEAQ (reference sequence). DNA of the CDR3: TGTGCCAGCAGCCCCTGGGACAGGGAGCCCACCGGGGAGCTGTTTTTT. Amino acid sequence: CASSPWDREPTGELFF.

In nucleotides, the CDR3 is TGTGCCAGCAGTGAGGTGGGGAGCGACACCGGGGAGCTGTTTTTT. Translation: CASSEVGSDTGELFF. V usage is TRBV6-4 and J usage is TRBJ2-2; D is perhaps TRBD2 (5 bases). Germline V gene data show CDR1 as MRHNA and CDR2 as SNTAGT. CDR3 length equals 15 residues. V gave up 3 bases and J gave up 3 bases, with 11 bases separating them.

This clonotype was observed many times. V gene TRBV27 combines with J gene TRBJ1-5; no definite D call. Deletions cut 8 bases from V and 5 bases from J, with 4 bases between. Germline lookup yields CDR1 MNHEY and CDR2 SMNVEV (reference sequence). The CDR3 contains 10 residues. Here the CDR3 reads CASGHQPQHF. In DNA, the CDR3 is TGTGCCAGCGGCCATCAGCCCCAGCATTTT.

The rearrangement uses TRBV12-3 or TRBV12-4 and TRBJ1-2; D unclear. Trimming removed 3 bases at V and 5 bases at J, with 10 bases between. CDR3 size: 13 residues. The CDR3 nucleotides are TGTGCCAGCAGTTTTATTACGGGTTATGGCTACACCTTC. Its translation is CASSFITGYGYTF.